This TCR beta chain was sequenced during a study of blood T cells in healthy people across ages. This clonotype has more than one count but fewer than ten. A second PCR, run for roughly 7 to 12 cycles, used a sample-barcoded 5' primer plus a J-beta primer mix. TCRdb recomputed calls from the 5' RACE reads with MiXCR, one row per CDR3 protein. The sample has 1.5 million to 2 million distinct CDR3 sequences; around half are singletons. The material sequenced was blood. The receptor's source is a woman aged 40-49 years in good health.

The CDR3 protein is CASSYQRQDNSPLHF. In DNA, the CDR3 is TGTGCCAGCAGTTACCAACGACAGGATAATTCACCCCTCCACTTT. The rearrangement uses TRBV6-6 and TRBJ1-6, with D tentatively TRBD1 (6 bases). V lost 2 bases to trimming and J lost 5 bases, with 10 bases between them. The CDR3 consists of 15 residues. Germline CDR1 reads MNHNY; CDR2 reads SVGAGI (reference sequence).